This TCR beta chain originates from a study of cytomegalovirus exposure and HLA in healthy donors. Study-wide findings and caveats: In vitro experiments confirmed that three CMV-associated chains were specific for CMV antigens.

As regards this clone: Its antigen is undetermined.

This table comes from immunoSEQ multiplex PCR, and its TCRdb copy is limited to in-frame clones, with some not included. The data hold some 150,000 clones, with 85% to 95% observed a single time. Germline CDR1 SGHRS, CDR2 YFSETQ. The CDR3 runs 18 residues. V was clipped by 0 bases and J by 0 bases; unmatched bases: 10. The TCR was taken from a man between 18 and 29 years old in good health and CMV-seropositive. The sequencing sample was made of PBMCs. The gene calls are TRBV5-1 and TRBJ1-1; 8 bases map to TRBD1. Here the CDR3 DNA reads TGCGCCAGCAGCTTGGACGACCAGGGGACAGGAATGAACACTGAAGCTTTCTTT. Translated, it gives CASSLDDQGTGMNTEAFF.